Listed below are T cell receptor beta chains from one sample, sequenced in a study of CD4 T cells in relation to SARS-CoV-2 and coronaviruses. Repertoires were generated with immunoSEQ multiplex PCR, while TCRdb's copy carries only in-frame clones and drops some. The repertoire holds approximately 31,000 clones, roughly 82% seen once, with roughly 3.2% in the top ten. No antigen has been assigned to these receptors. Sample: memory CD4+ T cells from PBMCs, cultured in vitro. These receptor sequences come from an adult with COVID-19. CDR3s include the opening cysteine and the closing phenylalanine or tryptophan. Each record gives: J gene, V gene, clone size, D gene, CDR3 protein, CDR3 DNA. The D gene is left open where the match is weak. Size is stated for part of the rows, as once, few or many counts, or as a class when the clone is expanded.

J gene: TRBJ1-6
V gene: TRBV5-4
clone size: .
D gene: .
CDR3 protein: CASSFRGGRGSNSPLHF
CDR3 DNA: TGTGCCAGCAGCTTTCGAGGCGGGAGGGGGTCCAATTCACCCCTCCACTTT

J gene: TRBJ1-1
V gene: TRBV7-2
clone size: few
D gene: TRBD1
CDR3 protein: CASSLLAGGTEAFF
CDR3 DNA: TGTGCCAGCAGCTTATTAGCAGGGGGCACTGAAGCTTTCTTT

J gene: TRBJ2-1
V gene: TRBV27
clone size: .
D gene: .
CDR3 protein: CASKFPHEQFF
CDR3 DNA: TGTGCCAGCAAGTTCCCCCATGAGCAGTTCTTC

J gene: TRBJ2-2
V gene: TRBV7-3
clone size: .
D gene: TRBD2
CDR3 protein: CASSRTSGSNTGELFF
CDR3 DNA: TGTGCCAGCAGCCGGACTAGCGGGTCGAACACCGGGGAGCTGTTTTTT

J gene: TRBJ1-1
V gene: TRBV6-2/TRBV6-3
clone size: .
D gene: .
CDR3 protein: CASSYRGLNTEAFF
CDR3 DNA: TGTGCCAGCAGTTACCGTGGATTGAACACTGAAGCTTTCTTT

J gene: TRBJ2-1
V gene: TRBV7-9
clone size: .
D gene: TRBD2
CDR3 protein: CASSSTSGRAGGEQFF
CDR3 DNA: TGTGCCAGCAGCTCGACTAGCGGGAGGGCCGGCGGGGAGCAGTTCTTC

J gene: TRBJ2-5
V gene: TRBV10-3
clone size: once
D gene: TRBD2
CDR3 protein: CAISESGRTSGQETQYF
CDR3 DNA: TGTGCCATCAGTGAGTCGGGGAGGACTAGCGGACAAGAGACCCAGTACTTC

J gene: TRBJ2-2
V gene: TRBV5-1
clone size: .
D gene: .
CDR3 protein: CASSLDQWGRGTGELFF
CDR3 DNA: TGCGCCAGCAGCTTGGATCAATGGGGTCGGGGCACCGGGGAGCTGTTTTTT

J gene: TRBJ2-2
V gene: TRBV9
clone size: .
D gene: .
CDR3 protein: CASSAQGQNTGELFF
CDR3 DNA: TGTGCCAGCAGCGCGCAGGGGCAGAACACCGGGGAGCTGTTTTTT

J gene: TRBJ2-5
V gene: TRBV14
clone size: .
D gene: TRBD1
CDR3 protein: CASSQDRDRGEQETQYF
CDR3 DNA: TGTGCCAGCAGCCAAGATCGGGACAGGGGGGAGCAAGAGACCCAGTACTTC

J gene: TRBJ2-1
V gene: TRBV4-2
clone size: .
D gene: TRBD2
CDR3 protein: CASSHATSGTRDYNEQFF
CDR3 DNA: TGTGCCAGCAGCCACGCTACATCCGGGACTAGAGACTACAATGAGCAGTTCTTC

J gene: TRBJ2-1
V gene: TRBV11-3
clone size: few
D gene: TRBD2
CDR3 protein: CASSPGTSGNRNEQFF
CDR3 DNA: TGTGCCAGCAGCCCTGGGACTAGCGGGAACCGCAATGAGCAGTTCTTC

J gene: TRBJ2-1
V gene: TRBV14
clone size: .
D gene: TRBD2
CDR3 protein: CASRPSSGRVHEQFF
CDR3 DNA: TGTGCCAGCAGACCTTCTAGCGGGAGAGTCCATGAGCAGTTCTTC

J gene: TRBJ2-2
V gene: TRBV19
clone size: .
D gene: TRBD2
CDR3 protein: CASSRKGSGANTGELFF
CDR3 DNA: TGTGCCAGTAGTAGGAAGGGTAGCGGGGCCAACACCGGGGAGCTGTTTTTT

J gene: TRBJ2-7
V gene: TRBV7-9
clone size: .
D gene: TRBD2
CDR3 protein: CASSQSLSGRALGYEQYF
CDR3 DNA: TGTGCCAGCAGCCAATCGCTCAGCGGGAGGGCCCTCGGTTACGAGCAGTACTTC

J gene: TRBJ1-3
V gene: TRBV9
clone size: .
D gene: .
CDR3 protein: CASSVGGAGNTIYF
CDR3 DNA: TGTGCCAGCAGCGTAGGAGGGGCTGGAAACACCATATATTTT

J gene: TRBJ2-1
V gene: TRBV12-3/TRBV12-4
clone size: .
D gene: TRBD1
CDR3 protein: CASRQGAYNEQFF
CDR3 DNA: TGTGCCAGCAGACAGGGGGCCTACAATGAGCAGTTCTTC

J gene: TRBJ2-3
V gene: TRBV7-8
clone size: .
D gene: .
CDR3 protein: CASSRPGTQSTDTQYF
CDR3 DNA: TGTGCCAGCAGCCGGCCAGGTACCCAAAGCACAGATACGCAGTATTTT

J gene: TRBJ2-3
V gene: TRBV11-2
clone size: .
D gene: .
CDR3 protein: CASSLETSNTQYF
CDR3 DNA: TGTGCCAGCAGCTTAGAAACCTCAAATACGCAGTATTTT

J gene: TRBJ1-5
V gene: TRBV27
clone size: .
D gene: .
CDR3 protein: CASSLLGQPQHF
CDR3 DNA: TGTGCCAGCAGTTTATTGGGTCAGCCCCAGCATTTT

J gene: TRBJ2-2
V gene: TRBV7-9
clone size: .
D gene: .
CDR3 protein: CASRRESNTGELFF
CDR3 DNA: TGTGCCAGCAGGAGGGAGTCCAACACCGGGGAGCTGTTTTTT

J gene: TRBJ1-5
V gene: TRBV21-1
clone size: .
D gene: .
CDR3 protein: CASSNWVGKQPQHF
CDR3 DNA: TGTGCCAGCAGCAATTGGGTGGGAAAACAGCCCCAGCATTTT

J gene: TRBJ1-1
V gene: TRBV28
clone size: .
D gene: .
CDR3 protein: CASSFQPEEAFF
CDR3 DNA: TGTGCCAGCAGTTTTCAGCCGGAAGAAGCTTTCTTT

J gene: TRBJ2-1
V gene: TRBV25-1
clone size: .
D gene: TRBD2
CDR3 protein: CASSDAGLAGGPDEQFF
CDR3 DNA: TGTGCCAGCAGTGACGCGGGACTAGCGGGAGGGCCGGATGAGCAGTTCTTC

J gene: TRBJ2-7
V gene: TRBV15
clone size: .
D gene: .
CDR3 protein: CATSRDKDYEQYF
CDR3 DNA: TGTGCCACCAGCAGGGACAAAGACTACGAGCAGTACTTC

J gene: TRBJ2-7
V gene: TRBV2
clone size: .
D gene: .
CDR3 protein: CASSEEAGLDAEQYF
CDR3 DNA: TGTGCCAGCAGTGAAGAGGCAGGGCTTGACGCCGAGCAGTACTTC

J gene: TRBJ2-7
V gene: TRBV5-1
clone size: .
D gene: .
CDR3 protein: CASSNQDSTLTYEQYF
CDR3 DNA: TGCGCCAGCAGCAACCAAGACAGTACACTAACCTACGAGCAGTACTTC

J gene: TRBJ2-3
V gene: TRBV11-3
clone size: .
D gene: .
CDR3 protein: CASSFGSGPGLTDTQYF
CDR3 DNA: TGTGCCAGCAGCTTTGGGTCGGGCCCAGGCCTCACAGATACGCAGTATTTT

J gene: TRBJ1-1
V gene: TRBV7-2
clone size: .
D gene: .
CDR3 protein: CASSSGLQNTEAFF
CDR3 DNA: TGTGCCAGCAGCTCTGGTCTGCAGAACACTGAAGCTTTCTTT

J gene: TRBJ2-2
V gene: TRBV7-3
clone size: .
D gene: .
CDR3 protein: CASSLIAGIPGGELFF
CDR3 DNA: TGTGCCAGCAGCTTAATCGCGGGAATCCCTGGCGGGGAGCTGTTTTTT

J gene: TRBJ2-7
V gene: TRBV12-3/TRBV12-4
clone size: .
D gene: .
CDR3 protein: CASSLRQGNEQYF
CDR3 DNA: TGTGCCAGCAGTTTAAGGCAGGGGAACGAGCAGTACTTC

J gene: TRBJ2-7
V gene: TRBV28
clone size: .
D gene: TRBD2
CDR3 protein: CASQTSGTYEQYF
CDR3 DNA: TGTGCCAGCCAGACTAGCGGGACCTACGAGCAGTACTTC

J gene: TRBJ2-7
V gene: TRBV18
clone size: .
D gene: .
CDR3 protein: CASSPDTYEQYF
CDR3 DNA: TGTGCCAGCTCACCAGATACCTACGAGCAGTACTTC

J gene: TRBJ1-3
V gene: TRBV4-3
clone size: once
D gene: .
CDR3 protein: CASSPTGDSGNTIYF
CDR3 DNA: TGCGCCAGCAGCCCCACAGGAGACTCTGGAAACACCATATATTTT

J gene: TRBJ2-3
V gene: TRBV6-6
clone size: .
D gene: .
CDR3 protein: CASSYLRNTDTQYF
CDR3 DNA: TGTGCCAGCAGTTACCTGCGGAACACAGATACGCAGTATTTT

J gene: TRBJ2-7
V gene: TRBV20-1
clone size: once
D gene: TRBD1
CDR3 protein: CSADRAYEQYF
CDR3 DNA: TGCAGTGCTGACAGGGCCTACGAGCAGTACTTC

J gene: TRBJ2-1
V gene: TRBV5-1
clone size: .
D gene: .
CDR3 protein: CASSLEAPNEQFF
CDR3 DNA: TGCGCCAGCAGCTTGGAAGCCCCCAATGAGCAGTTCTTC

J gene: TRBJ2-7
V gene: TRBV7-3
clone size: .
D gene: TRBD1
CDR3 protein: CASSPGQGPAQYF
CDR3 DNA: TGTGCCAGCAGCCCGGGACAGGGCCCCGCGCAGTACTTC

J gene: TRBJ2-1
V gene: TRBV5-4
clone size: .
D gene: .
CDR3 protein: CASSKGQKSDNEQFF
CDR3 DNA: TGTGCCAGCAGCAAGGGGCAGAAGTCCGACAATGAGCAGTTCTTC

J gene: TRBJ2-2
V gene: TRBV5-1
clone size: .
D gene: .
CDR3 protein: CASSLGANTGELFF
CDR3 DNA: TGCGCCAGCAGTTTAGGCGCGAACACCGGGGAGCTGTTTTTT

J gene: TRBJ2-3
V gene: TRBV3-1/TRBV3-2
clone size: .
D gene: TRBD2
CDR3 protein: CASSPGTSGRSTDTQYF
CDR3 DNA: TGTGCCAGCAGCCCTGGGACTAGCGGGAGAAGCACAGATACGCAGTATTTT

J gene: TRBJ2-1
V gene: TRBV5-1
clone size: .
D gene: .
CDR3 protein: CASSLQSASDEQFF
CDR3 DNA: TGCGCCAGCAGCTTGCAGTCTGCGAGTGATGAGCAGTTCTTC

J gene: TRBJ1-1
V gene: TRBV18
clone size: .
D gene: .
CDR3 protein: CASSRRDALNTEAFF
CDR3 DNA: TGTGCCAGCTCACGGAGGGATGCTTTAAACACTGAAGCTTTCTTT

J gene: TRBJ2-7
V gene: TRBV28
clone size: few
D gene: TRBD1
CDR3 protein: CASSLSGDSSYEQYF
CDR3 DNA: TGTGCCAGCAGTTTATCAGGGGACAGTTCCTACGAGCAGTACTTC